This T cell receptor beta chain was identified in a study of T cell responses to AZD1222 COVID-19 vaccine. The overall study: Analyses pooled second doses at about 4 or about 12 weeks.

Assay used: immunoSEQ multiplex PCR; TCRdb lists only in-frame clones, some missing. The sample has roughly 53,000 clones, about four fifths seen once. As for this clone: Its antigen is not identified.

Findings of the study overall: It was only six AZD1222 recipients who were seropositive at baseline. No day 14 peak samples; only post-peak repertoires were characterized. It should be noted that donors were predominantly white British and more often female, and clonal diversity was possibly underestimated.

Looked up from germline, CDR1 is SGHTA and CDR2 is FQGNSA. V lost 2 bases to trimming and J lost 1 base, with 7 bases between them. The CDR3 contains 14 residues. This clonotype originated in an adult in good health. This chain connects TRBV7-2 to TRBJ2-3, with a weak D call TRBD2 (5 bases). The input for sequencing was peripheral blood, taken on day 0 of AZD1222 vaccination. The chain's CDR3 is CASSLRRGTDTQYF. DNA of the CDR3: TGTGCCAGCAGCTTAAGGCGGGGCACAGATACGCAGTATTTT.